This entry lists 10 T cell receptor beta chains sequenced from one sample in a study of T cell responses to AZD1222 COVID-19 vaccine. The repertoire was sequenced with immunoSEQ multiplex PCR; TCRdb's copy has only in-frame clones and lacks some. The sample has about 99,000 clones, about 85% seen once; the top ten hold around 2.7%. The sample here was peripheral blood, taken on day 0 of AZD1222 vaccination. The origin of the receptors is an adult in good health.

The V and J genes are TRBV7-9 and TRBJ2-4; tentative D call: TRBD2 (5 bases). V lost 0 bases to trimming and J lost 6 bases, with 9 bases between them. CDR1 and CDR2 (germline): SEHNR, FQNEAQ (reference sequence). CDR3 length: 14 residues. Here the CDR3 DNA reads TGTGCCAGCAGCTTAGCGTCTAGCTTAAACATTCAGTACTTC. As protein: CASSLASSLNIQYF.

This rearrangement joins TRBV6-2 or TRBV6-3 to TRBJ2-1; the D gene is possibly TRBD2 (5 bases). The germline CDR1 and CDR2 sequences are MNHEY and SVGEGT. The CDR3 loop spans 16 amino acids. V lost 0 bases to trimming and J lost 5 bases, with 14 bases between them. The CDR3 sequence: CASSYSKREVHNEQFF. DNA for the CDR3: TGTGCCAGCAGTTACTCGAAGAGGGAAGTCCACAATGAGCAGTTCTTC.

This chain joins TRBV27 and TRBJ1-5; D not certain. The CDR3 totals 13 residues. V shed 6 bases and J shed 3 bases, with 9 bases lying between them. Germline V CDR1 and CDR2: MNHEY, SMNVEV (reference sequence). The CDR3 bases are TGTGCCAGCAGAATAGATATCAATCAGCCCCAGCATTTT. Its protein is CASRIDINQPQHF.

The chain carries TRBV7-2 and TRBJ1-2; 7 bases agree with TRBD1. The CDR3 runs 15 residues. Looked up from germline, CDR1 is SGHTA and CDR2 is FQGNSA. V was pared by 5 bases and J by 4 bases, with 10 bases of the junction left unmatched. CDR3 sequence reads: CASSPRQGWAYGYTF. The CDR3 coding sequence is TGTGCCAGCAGCCCTCGACAGGGATGGGCCTATGGCTACACCTTC.

This rearrangement joins TRBV3-1 (or the pseudogene TRBV3-2) to TRBJ1-1; tentatively, D is TRBD1 (5 bases). The CDR3 loop spans 14 amino acids. V lost 1 base and J 3 bases, leaving 9 bases between the germline ends. Germline CDR1 is LGHDT and CDR2 is YNNKEL (reference sequence). The DNA for the CDR3 is TGTGCCAGCAGCCAAGTTGCGGGGGACACTGAAGCTTTCTTT. This encodes CASSQVAGDTEAFF.

This clone has only a few counts. This chain uses TRBV5-5 with TRBJ1-6; TRBD1 matches 7 bases. V gave up 4 bases and J gave up 2 bases; unmatched junction bases: 6. CDR1 SGHKS and CDR2 YYEKEE come from the germline V gene (reference sequence). This CDR3 has 16 amino acids. The CDR3 bases are TGTGCCAGCAGCGGCTACAGGGGAGCCTATAATTCACCCCTCCACTTT. Amino acid sequence: CASSGYRGAYNSPLHF. The variable domain in full, completed from reference TRBV5-5 and TRBJ1-6, reads DAGVTQSPTHLIKTRGQQVTLRCSPISGHKSVSWYQQVLGQGPQFIFQYYEKEERGRGNFPDRFSARQFPNYSSELNVNALLLGDSALYLCASSGYRGAYNSPLHFGNGTRLTVT.

The chain is built from TRBV5-5 and TRBJ2-7; tentatively, D is TRBD1 or TRBD2 (5 bases each). The CDR3 has 12 residues. Germline loops: CDR1 SGHKS, CDR2 YYEKEE (reference sequence). The ends were cut back, 4 bases at V and 5 bases at J, with 10 bases in the middle. CDR3 amino acids: CASSAGTNEQYF. CDR3 sequence (DNA): TGTGCCAGCAGCGCCGGGACGAACGAGCAGTACTTC. The full variable domain, with the rest looked up from reference TRBV5-5 and TRBJ2-7, is DAGVTQSPTHLIKTRGQQVTLRCSPISGHKSVSWYQQVLGQGPQFIFQYYEKEERGRGNFPDRFSARQFPNYSSELNVNALLLGDSALYLCASSAGTNEQYFGPGTRLTVT.

This sequence joins TRBV29-1 and TRBJ1-2, with 9 positions matching TRBD1. Trimming removed 3 bases from V and 6 bases from J; junction bases left unmatched: 2. This CDR3 has 12 amino acids. Germline CDR1 is SQVTM and CDR2 is ANQGSEA. The CDR3 sequence is CSVEDRGHGYTF. The DNA of the CDR3 is TGCAGCGTTGAGGACAGGGGCCATGGCTACACCTTC.

The chain carries TRBV5-5 and TRBJ2-7; D tentatively fits TRBD1 or TRBD2 (5 bases each). V was shortened by 4 bases and J by 4 bases, with 9 bases between the two germline ends. This CDR3 has 12 residues. Germline CDR1 is SGHKS and CDR2 is YYEKEE (reference sequence). CDR3 amino acids: CASSLGGYEQYV. The CDR3 bases are TGTGCCAGCAGCCTTGGGGGATACGAGCAGTACGTC.

This clone is a singleton in its sample. The chain employs TRBV7-6 and TRBJ2-7; the match to TRBD2 covers 15 bases. Trimming removed 4 bases from V and 2 bases from J; junction bases left unmatched: 3. CDR3 length: 16 amino acids. Germline assignment: CDR1 SGHVS and CDR2 FNYEAQ. CDR3 residues: CASSWTSGGGTYEQYF. In nucleotides, the CDR3 is TGTGCCAGCAGCTGGACTAGCGGGGGGGGTACCTACGAGCAGTACTTC.